The 20 T cell receptor beta chains below come from one sample, sequenced in a study of CD8+ T cells in alopecia areata. Extracted RNA was reverse transcribed, and the resulting cDNA served as sequencing template. Profiled with immunoSEQ multiplex PCR; TCRdb holds only in-frame clones, not every one. The table lists approximately 180,000 clones, about 70% of them singletons. The specimen was CD8+ T cells sorted from blood, collected at week 0. The receptors stem from a human donor with alopecia areata.

This chain joins TRBV9 and TRBJ1-4, with D perhaps TRBD1 (5 bases). Germline CDR1 and CDR2: SGDLS and YYNGEE. Deletions cut 0 bases from V and 4 bases from J, with 10 bases between. The CDR3 consists of 15 residues. CDR3 nucleotide sequence: TGTGCCAGCAGCGTAGGTGGGGCCAATAATGAAAAACTGTTTTTT. Translation: CASSVGGANNEKLFF. The variable domain in full, completed from reference TRBV9 and TRBJ1-4, reads DSGVTQTPKHLITATGQRVTLRCSPRSGDLSVYWYQQSLDQGLQFLIQYYNGEERAKGNILERFSAQQFPDLHSELNLSSLELGDSALYFCASSVGGANNEKLFFGSGTQLSVL.

The rearrangement uses TRBV6-5 and TRBJ1-1, with 8 bases fitting TRBD1. In germline, CDR1 is MNHEY, CDR2 SVGAGI. The CDR3 is made up of 14 amino acids. The V segment lost 4 bases and the J segment 5 bases; nucleotides outside the gene matches: 6. The CDR3 bases are TGTGCCAGCAGTTTCACGACAGGGGCAACTGAAGCTTTCTTT. Translation gives CASSFTTGATEAFF.

The chain joins TRBV7-9 to TRBJ2-1; the match to TRBD1 covers 12 bases. The CDR3 extends over 15 amino acids. V was clipped by 5 bases and J by 7 bases; unmatched bases: 6. Germline-derived CDR1 and CDR2 are SEHNR and FQNEAQ (reference sequence). Written as DNA, the CDR3 is TGTGCCAGCAGCCGTCCGGGACAGGGGGCGAATGAGCAGTTCTTC. This codes for CASSRPGQGANEQFF.

In its sample, this clone was seen a few times. This sequence joins TRBV19 and TRBJ1-1, with a possible D match to TRBD1 (5 bases). V lost 3 bases, J lost 7 bases, and 9 bases lay in between. This CDR3 is 12 amino acids long. Germline CDR1 LNHDA, CDR2 SQIVND (reference sequence). As DNA, the CDR3 is TGTGCCAGTAGTATTGGCAGGGATGAAGCTTTCTTT. Its translation: CASSIGRDEAFF. The whole variable domain, remainder taken from reference TRBV19 and TRBJ1-1, is DGGITQSPKYLFRKEGQNVTLSCEQNLNHDAMYWYRQDPGQGLRLIYYSQIVNDFQKGDIAEGYSVSREKKESFPLTVTSAQKNPTAFYLCASSIGRDEAFFGQGTRLTVV.

The chain joins TRBV27 to TRBJ2-3; D is unclear. Germline CDR1 is MNHEY and CDR2 is SMNVEV (reference sequence). This CDR3 comprises 13 residues. V was clipped by 4 bases and J by 0 bases, with 5 bases between them. The DNA of the CDR3 is TGTGCCAGCAGTTGGGCTAGCACAGATACGCAGTATTTT. Amino acid sequence: CASSWASTDTQYF.

This rearrangement joins TRBV27 to TRBJ2-1; D not resolved. This CDR3 spans 12 amino acids. V lost 3 bases, J lost 10 bases, and 10 bases lay in between. Germline V CDR1 and CDR2: MNHEY, SMNVEV (reference sequence). For the CDR3, the DNA is TGTGCCAGCAGTTTCCTCGGACGCGAGCAGTTCTTC. It encodes CASSFLGREQFF.

The rearrangement joins TRBV13 to TRBJ2-1, with 8 bases identical to TRBD2. The V gene end was trimmed by 5 bases and the J gene end by 4 bases; junction bases not matched to a gene: 10. From germline, CDR1 is PRHDT and CDR2 FYEKMQ (reference sequence). The CDR3 extends over 16 amino acids. DNA of the CDR3: TGTGCCAGCAGCCCCGGGGGGGCTAGCACTTACAATGAGCAGTTCTTC. This sequence encodes CASSPGGASTYNEQFF.

This clone has only a few counts. The chain joins TRBV7-9 to TRBJ2-7, with unresolved D. Germline loops: CDR1 SEHNR, CDR2 FQNEAQ (reference sequence). CDR3 length: 11 amino acids. Trimming took 5 bases from V and 4 from J, leaving 6 bases between them. Here the CDR3 DNA reads TGTGCCAGCAGCCAGGAATACGAGCAGTACTTC. It translates to CASSQEYEQYF.

J is TRBJ2-5 and V is TRBV4-2; TRBD2 aligns across 12 bases. With 5 bases clipped from V and 4 bases from J, the junction kept 14 bases outside the gene matches. CDR1 is LGHNA, CDR2 YNFKEQ, per germline. The CDR3 runs 18 residues. This CDR3 is CASSKRLAGATGLETQYF. CDR3 nucleotides: TGTGCCAGCAGCAAACGACTAGCGGGGGCTACGGGATTAGAGACCCAGTACTTC.

The chain links TRBV7-2 to TRBJ2-3; D may match TRBD1 or TRBD2 (6 bases each). This CDR3 region has 16 residues. V lost 5 bases and J 2 bases, leaving 17 bases between the germline ends. Germline V gene sequence: CDR1 SGHTA, CDR2 FQGNSA. In DNA form, the CDR3 reads TGTGCCAGCAGCCCAACGGGGGCCCTACTCACAGATACGCAGTATTTT. Residues: CASSPTGALLTDTQYF.

The J gene is TRBJ1-5, the V gene TRBV5-6; D is perhaps TRBD1 (5 bases). V lost 0 bases and J 6 bases, leaving 10 bases between the germline ends. Germline V CDR1 and CDR2: SGHDT, YYEEEE. CDR3 length: 14 residues. CDR3: CASSLARDSQPQHF. The CDR3 bases are TGTGCCAGCAGCTTGGCCAGGGATAGTCAGCCCCAGCATTTT.

The V gene is TRBV5-6, the J gene TRBJ1-1; D uncertain. Germline CDR1 reads SGHDT; CDR2 reads YYEEEE. The CDR3 is 16 residues long. The V gene lost 0 bases and the J gene lost 1 base, with 13 bases spanning the gap. CDR3: CASSLDLETENTEAFF. The CDR3 DNA is TGTGCCAGCAGCTTGGATTTGGAGACGGAGAACACTGAAGCTTTCTTT.

The rearrangement joins TRBV2 to TRBJ2-5; maybe TRBD1 (5 bases). V was shortened by 0 bases and J by 6 bases, with 17 bases between the two germline ends. The CDR3 is 16 amino acids. Germline values: CDR1 SNHLY, CDR2 FYNNEI. This CDR3 reads CASSEALMGPSQTQYF. The CDR3 bases are TGTGCCAGCAGTGAAGCGCTGATGGGGCCCAGCCAGACCCAGTACTTC. Drawing the rest from reference TRBV2 and TRBJ2-5, the complete variable domain is EPEVTQTPSHQVTQMGQEVILRCVPISNHLYFYWYRQILGQKVEFLVSFYNNEISEKSEIFDDQFSVERPDGSNFTLKIRSTKLEDSAMYFCASSEALMGPSQTQYFGPGTRLLVL.

The gene calls are TRBV29-1 and TRBJ1-1; no definite D call. This CDR3 is 13 amino acids long. The germline V gene encodes CDR1 SQVTM and CDR2 ANQGSEA. V was pared by 4 bases and J by 6 bases, with 15 bases between. The CDR3, as DNA: TGCAGCGTTGGAGGTGGGATCGGAGCTGAAGCTTTCTTT. This sequence encodes CSVGGGIGAEAFF.

The sample holds a few counts of this clone. The V and J genes are TRBV27 and TRBJ2-1; possibly TRBD2 for D (5 bases). Germline CDR1 reads MNHEY; CDR2 reads SMNVEV (reference sequence). The CDR3 runs to 14 residues. Trimming cost V 3 bases and J 7 bases, with 13 bases left between them. In DNA, the CDR3 is TGTGCCAGCAGTTTCGATCGGGGTCTTAATGAGCAGTTCTTC. This encodes CASSFDRGLNEQFF.

V is TRBV5-6 and J is TRBJ1-5; 7 bases map to TRBD1. J gave up 6 bases and V 4 bases, and 7 bases lay outside the gene matches. CDR1 and CDR2 (germline): SGHDT, YYEEEE. This CDR3 comprises 14 residues. CDR3 sequence (DNA): TGTGCCAGCAGCCCAGGGACAGCCCTTCAGCCCCAGCATTTT. Encoded protein: CASSPGTALQPQHF.

This chain connects TRBV4-1 to TRBJ2-3; 9 nucleotides align to TRBD2. Germline loops: CDR1 MGHRA, CDR2 YSYEKL. This CDR3 spans 17 amino acids. J lost 0 bases, V lost 0 bases, and 4 bases had no gene match. CDR3 loop: CASSQDPSGTSTDTQYF. The CDR3, as DNA: TGCGCCAGCAGCCAAGATCCTAGCGGGACCAGCACAGATACGCAGTATTTT.

The DNA of the CDR3 is TGCGCCAGCAGCCCAGGGTCCACCGGGGAGCTGTTTTTT. It codes for CASSPGSTGELFF. V is TRBV5-1 and J is TRBJ2-2, with D tentatively TRBD1 (5 bases). The CDR3 runs to 13 residues. CDR1 and CDR2 (germline): SGHRS, YFSETQ. The V and J ends lost 4 bases and 4 bases respectively, with 8 bases between them.

The chain combines TRBV7-9 with TRBJ1-5; 7 bases agree with TRBD1. Per germline, CDR1 SEHNR and CDR2 FQNEAQ (reference sequence). Trimming cost V 3 bases and J 4 bases; bases outside gene matches: 12. CDR3 size: 17 residues. The CDR3 reads CASSFDPGQAGNQPQHF. The CDR3 DNA sequence: TGTGCCAGCAGCTTTGACCCAGGACAGGCGGGGAATCAGCCCCAGCATTTT.

V usage is TRBV6-5 and J usage is TRBJ2-1; TRBD2 is a possible D gene (7 bases). Germline V gene lookup returns CDR1 MNHEY and CDR2 SVGAGI. The CDR3 covers 15 residues. V dropped 4 bases and J dropped 4 bases, with 14 bases sitting between them. In DNA form, the CDR3 reads TGTGCCAGCAGTTTGACCGGGGGGCTGTACAATGAGCAGTTCTTC. It is translated as CASSLTGGLYNEQFF.